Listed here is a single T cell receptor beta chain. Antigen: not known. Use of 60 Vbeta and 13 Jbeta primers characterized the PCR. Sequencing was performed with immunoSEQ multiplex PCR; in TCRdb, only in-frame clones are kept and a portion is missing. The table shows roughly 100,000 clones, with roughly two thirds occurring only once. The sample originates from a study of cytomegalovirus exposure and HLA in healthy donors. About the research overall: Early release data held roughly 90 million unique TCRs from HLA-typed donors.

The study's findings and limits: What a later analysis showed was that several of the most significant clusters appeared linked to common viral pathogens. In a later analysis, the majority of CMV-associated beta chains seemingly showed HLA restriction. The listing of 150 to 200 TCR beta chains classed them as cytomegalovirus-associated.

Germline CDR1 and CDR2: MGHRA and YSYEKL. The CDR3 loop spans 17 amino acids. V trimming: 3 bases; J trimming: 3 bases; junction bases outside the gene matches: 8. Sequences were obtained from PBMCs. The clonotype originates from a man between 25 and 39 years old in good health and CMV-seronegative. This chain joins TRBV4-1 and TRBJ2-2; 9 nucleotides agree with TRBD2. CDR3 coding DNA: TGCGCCAGCAGCCAGGCAGGCGGGAGGGCCGACACCGGGGAGCTGTTTTTT. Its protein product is CASSQAGGRADTGELFF.